This T cell receptor beta chain was obtained from a study of cytomegalovirus exposure and HLA in healthy donors. CDR1 SGHRS and CDR2 YFSETQ come from the germline V gene. The CDR3 contains 13 residues. The J segment lost 1 base and the V segment lost 4 bases, leaving 0 bases of the junction unmatched. As regards this clone: The antigen remains unidentified.

Notes on the study in general: A few chains tied to CMV proved CMV antigen-specific in vitro. Within an earlier analysis, most TCR beta V segments proved productive either about 87% or about 30% of the time.

The primer mix had 60 Vbeta and 13 Jbeta primers. The protocol was immunoSEQ multiplex PCR, while the TCRdb copy is restricted to in-frame clones and leaves out a portion. The data contain around 200,000 clones, about 83% of them singletons. The sample was PBMCs. The genes are TRBV5-1 and TRBJ2-3; 7 nucleotides agree with TRBD1. The TCR comes from a woman aged 45-65 years in good health and CMV-seropositive. CDR3 sequence (DNA): TGCGCCAGCAGCCAGGGGGGCACAGATACGCAGTATTTT. Encoded protein: CASSQGGTDTQYF.